This TCR beta chain was found in a study of T cells in Graves' hyperthyroidism and ophthalmopathy. General study points: Blood shared most expanded thyroid clonotypes above 0.001.

From RNA transcripts, TCR beta CDR3 regions were amplified. HTBI primers were used for first-round RT-PCR of the TCR CDR3. TCRdb fed the multiplex PCR reads into MiXCR, producing one record per CDR3 protein. This table has hundreds of thousands of distinct CDR3 sequences, roughly 14% appearing once. This clonotype came up many times. The antigen is not known. The CDR3 loop spans 15 amino acids. V lost 4 bases, J lost 2 bases, and 15 bases lay in between. The clonotype comes from a man between 18 and 35 years old with Graves' ophthalmopathy. Source material: blood. This chain uses TRBV12-3 or TRBV12-4 with TRBJ2-7, with D possibly matching TRBD2 (7 bases). CDR3 nucleotide sequence: TGTGCCAGCAGTTGGGTACAGGGAGGGACCTACGAGCAGTACTTC. This translates into CASSWVQGGTYEQYF.